The 22 T cell receptor beta chains in this list originate from one sample, sequenced in a study of CD8 T cells in Susac syndrome. RNA amounts of about 0.45 to 1 ug underwent reverse transcription with random hexamers. TCRdb used MiXCR to reprocess the immunoSEQ multiplex PCR reads, holding one entry per CDR3 protein. The table shows some 150,000 distinct CDR3 sequences, with 85% to 95% occurring only once. The sequenced material came from CD4+ T cells from PBMCs. The source of these receptors is a human donor with Susac syndrome.

The chain employs TRBV20-1 and TRBJ2-3; the match to TRBD1 covers 9 bases. The germline V gene has CDR1 DFQATT and CDR2 SNEGSKA (reference sequence). V lost 6 bases to trimming and J lost 6 bases; unmatched junction nucleotides: 10. The CDR3 extends over 14 amino acids. The CDR3 region is CSADPGQGTDTQYF. The CDR3 DNA follows: TGCAGTGCCGATCCGGGACAGGGAACTGATACGCAGTATTTT.

The chain recombines TRBV20-1 with TRBJ2-3; 7 bases are a match to TRBD2. Germline V gene lookup returns CDR1 DFQATT and CDR2 SNEGSKA (reference sequence). V shed 4 bases and J 6 bases; nucleotides not matched to a gene: 13. CDR3 size: 15 residues. As DNA, the CDR3 is TGCAGTGCTACACCCTGGGCGGGGGAAGAGGATACGCAGTATTTT. Translation gives CSATPWAGEEDTQYF.

This clonotype was seen once. The J gene is TRBJ1-6, the V gene TRBV7-6; the match to TRBD1 covers 9 bases. Germline CDR1 reads SGHVS; CDR2 reads FNYEAQ. V shed 5 bases and J 1 base; nucleotides not matched to a gene: 0. The CDR3 has 15 amino acids. CDR3 nucleotides: TGTGCCAGCAGCGGGACAGGGTCCTATAATTCACCCCTCCACTTT. Its translation is CASSGTGSYNSPLHF. Combining the CDR3 with reference TRBV7-6 and TRBJ1-6 gives the whole variable domain GAGVSQSPRYKVTKRGQDVALRCDPISGHVSLYWYRQALGQGPEFLTYFNYEAQQDKSGLPNDRFSAERPEGSISTLTIQRTEQRDSAMYRCASSGTGSYNSPLHFGNGTRLTVT.

The chain links TRBV15 to TRBJ1-2; a possible D gene is TRBD1 (5 bases). The CDR3 is made up of 15 amino acids. Trimming cost V 0 bases and J 4 bases, with 12 bases left between them. CDR1 and CDR2 (germline): LNHNV, YYDKDF (reference sequence). The CDR3 is CATSRDRGFGYGYTF. As DNA, the CDR3 is TGTGCCACCAGCAGAGATCGGGGGTTCGGCTATGGCTACACCTTC.

V and J are TRBV19 and TRBJ2-7, with no clear D. The CDR3 covers 11 residues. V was clipped by 9 bases and J by 0 bases, with 6 bases between them. The germline V gene has CDR1 LNHDA and CDR2 SQIVND (reference sequence). The CDR3 DNA reads TGTGCCAGCGGCAACTCCTACGAGCAGTACTTC. This translates into CASGNSYEQYF.

J is TRBJ2-7 and V is TRBV27; D call uncertain. The CDR3 totals 16 residues. Trimming left V 6 bases short and J 0 bases short, with 18 bases between. CDR1 MNHEY and CDR2 SMNVEV come from the germline V gene (reference sequence). Here the CDR3 DNA reads TGTGCCAGCAGCCTTAGTCAAGGTACTATCTCCTACGAGCAGTACTTC. It yields the protein CASSLSQGTISYEQYF.

This clonotype was seen a handful of times. The chain joins TRBV6-6 to TRBJ2-7; D gene uncertain. Per the germline V gene, CDR1 is MNHNY and CDR2 is SVGAGI (reference sequence). Trimming took 6 bases from V and 4 from J, leaving 10 bases between them. The CDR3 is 12 amino acids. CDR3 coding DNA: TGTGCCAGCAGCTCGGCCGCGTACGAGCAGTACTTC. Translating gives CASSSAAYEQYF.

This chain links TRBV2 with TRBJ1-4, with D possibly TRBD1 on 5 matching bases. Germline CDR1 is SNHLY and CDR2 is FYNNEI. This CDR3 is built from 14 residues. Trimming removed 6 bases at V and 0 bases at J, with 8 bases between. CDR3 region: CASSQGATNEKLFF. DNA for the CDR3: TGTGCCAGCAGCCAAGGGGCAACTAATGAAAAACTGTTTTTT.

The V gene is TRBV7-3, the J gene TRBJ2-1; TRBD2 matches at 10 bases. With 4 bases clipped from V and 7 bases from J, the junction kept 7 bases outside the gene matches. This CDR3 is 15 amino acids long. Germline lookup yields CDR1 SGHTA and CDR2 FQGTGA. The chain's CDR3 is CASSSQRGGLNEQFF. CDR3 coding DNA: TGTGCCAGCAGCTCACAGCGGGGGGGCCTGAATGAGCAGTTCTTC.

The chain joins TRBV19 to TRBJ2-1; tentatively, D is TRBD2 (6 bases). The germline V gene encodes CDR1 LNHDA and CDR2 SQIVND (reference sequence). With 5 bases removed from V and 7 bases from J, the gap between germline ends came to 15 bases. The CDR3 runs 14 residues. The CDR3: CASSSGGTLNEQFF. CDR3 DNA: TGTGCCAGTAGTTCCGGCGGGACCTTAAATGAGCAGTTCTTC.

The V gene is TRBV15, the J gene TRBJ1-4; perhaps TRBD1 as D (5 bases). V lost 7 bases to trimming and J lost 8 bases, with 23 bases between them. CDR3 size: 16 residues. Germline loops: CDR1 LNHNV, CDR2 YYDKDF (reference sequence). CDR3 residues: CATTQRLWGRDEKLFF. The CDR3 DNA sequence: TGTGCCACCACTCAAAGACTATGGGGCAGGGACGAAAAACTGTTTTTT.

The rearrangement uses TRBV20-1 and TRBJ2-1, with a tentative D call TRBD1 (7 bases). Deletions cut 6 bases from V and 15 bases from J, with 21 bases between. The CDR3 runs 12 residues. Germline CDR1 is DFQATT and CDR2 is SNEGSKA (reference sequence). The CDR3 here is CSASAGGGLGFF. CDR3 coding DNA: TGCAGTGCCTCGGCCGGAGGGGGCCTTGGGTTCTTC.

Only one count was recorded for this clonotype. This chain joins TRBV2 and TRBJ1-2, with 9 bases identical to TRBD1. The length of the CDR3 is 13 residues. J lost 4 bases, V lost 7 bases, and 4 bases had no gene match. Germline values: CDR1 SNHLY, CDR2 FYNNEI. The CDR3 region is CASNTGGGYGYTF. The CDR3 nucleotides are TGTGCCAGCAACACAGGGGGCGGCTATGGCTACACCTTC.

V and J are TRBV25-1 and TRBJ2-7, with 13 bases identical to TRBD2. The CDR3 loop spans 15 amino acids. J lost 6 bases, V lost 6 bases, and 8 bases had no gene match. CDR1 MGHDK and CDR2 SYGVNS come from the germline V gene. The CDR3 DNA reads as TGTGCCAGCAGCCTCGGGACTAGCGGGGCTTCCGAGCAGTACTTC. It yields the protein CASSLGTSGASEQYF.

This chain links TRBV7-7 with TRBJ1-1; D is unresolved. CDR3 length: 13 residues. The V end was cut by 1 base, the J end by 1 base, with 4 bases between. In germline, CDR1 is SSHAT, CDR2 FNYEAQ (reference sequence). CDR3 DNA: TGTGCCAGCAGCTTAGGCAAGAACACTGAAGCTTTCTTT. Its translation is CASSLGKNTEAFF.

The J gene is TRBJ2-1, the V gene TRBV5-4; 8 bases fit TRBD1. With V trimmed by 3 bases and J by 2 bases, 1 base remained unmatched. Germline V gene lookup returns CDR1 SGHNT and CDR2 YYREEE (reference sequence). This CDR3 has 14 amino acids. CDR3 amino acids: CASSSGQAYNEQFF. CDR3 nucleotides: TGTGCCAGCAGCTCGGGACAGGCCTACAATGAGCAGTTCTTC.

V and J are TRBV5-4 and TRBJ2-5; tentatively, D is TRBD1 or TRBD2 (6 bases each). Germline lookup yields CDR1 SGHNT and CDR2 YYREEE (reference sequence). CDR3 length: 14 amino acids. V lost 0 bases to trimming and J lost 3 bases, with 9 bases between them. CDR3 sequence: CASSLGRGEETQYF. In nucleotides, the CDR3 is TGTGCCAGCAGCTTGGGAAGGGGGGAAGAGACCCAGTACTTC.

CDR3 loop: CASSLRLAGLADTQYF. In DNA, the CDR3 is TGTGCCAGCAGCCTTCGACTAGCGGGGTTAGCAGATACGCAGTATTTT. V gene TRBV3-1 combines with J gene TRBJ2-3; 11 positions agree with TRBD2. CDR1 LGHDT and CDR2 YNNKEL come from the germline V gene (reference sequence). The CDR3 is made up of 16 amino acids. Losses at the gene ends were 4 bases for V and 4 bases for J; bases not matched to a gene: 7.

The chain uses TRBV7-9 and TRBJ2-5; D is unresolved. CDR1 is SEHNR and CDR2 is FQNEAQ in the germline V gene (reference sequence). The CDR3 spans 16 residues. Trimming removed 6 bases from V and 1 base from J, with 18 bases in between. The CDR3 loop reads CASSDRVVHLQETQYF. CDR3 bases: TGTGCCAGCAGTGATAGGGTGGTACACCTCCAAGAGACCCAGTACTTC.

CDR3 nucleotide sequence: TGTGCCAGCAATACCGACAGGCAGGGAAACACCATATATTTT. Encoded protein: CASNTDRQGNTIYF. V gene TRBV12-3 or TRBV12-4 combines with J gene TRBJ1-3; TRBD1 is a possible D gene (6 bases). V lost 7 bases to trimming and J lost 4 bases, with 14 bases between them. The CDR3 runs 14 residues.

A single count supports this clonotype. The genes are TRBV20-1 and TRBJ1-4; 7 nucleotides agree with TRBD1. V dropped 4 bases and J dropped 8; count of bases not matched to a gene: 10. CDR1 and CDR2 from the germline V gene are DFQATT and SNEGSKA (reference sequence). The CDR3 totals 14 residues. CDR3 residues: CSANPDRAGEKLFF. In DNA form, the CDR3 reads TGCAGTGCTAACCCTGACAGGGCGGGCGAAAAACTGTTTTTT.

This chain uses TRBV7-8 with TRBJ1-3; tentative D call: TRBD1 (5 bases). The CDR3 sequence is 17 residues long. Germline CDR1 reads SGHVS; CDR2 reads FQNEAQ. V dropped 6 bases and J dropped 2 bases, with 20 bases sitting between them. The CDR3 nucleotides are TGTGCCAGCAGTTCTGTCACGCAGGGACCGACTGGAAACACCATATATTTT. This gives the protein CASSSVTQGPTGNTIYF.